The sequence of this TCR beta chain was determined in a study of blood T cell repertoires in COVID-19. TCRdb's copy holds only in-frame clones and misses some; the assay was immunoSEQ multiplex PCR. This sample carries about 140,000 clones, 80% to 85% of them seen once, and the ten largest clones take around 8%. Per germline, CDR1 ENHRY and CDR2 SYGVKD. V dropped 6 bases and J dropped 7; count of bases not matched to a gene: 7. The CDR3 has 15 amino acids. The V gene is TRBV10-3, the J gene TRBJ1-6, with TRBD1 identical over 9 bases. The sequence derives from a human donor in a cohort sampled during active COVID-19. The specimen was peripheral blood. CDR3 sequence (DNA): TGTGCCATCAGGGGAGGGGACAGGGTCAATTCACCCCTCCACTTT. Amino acids: CAIRGGDRVNSPLHF.